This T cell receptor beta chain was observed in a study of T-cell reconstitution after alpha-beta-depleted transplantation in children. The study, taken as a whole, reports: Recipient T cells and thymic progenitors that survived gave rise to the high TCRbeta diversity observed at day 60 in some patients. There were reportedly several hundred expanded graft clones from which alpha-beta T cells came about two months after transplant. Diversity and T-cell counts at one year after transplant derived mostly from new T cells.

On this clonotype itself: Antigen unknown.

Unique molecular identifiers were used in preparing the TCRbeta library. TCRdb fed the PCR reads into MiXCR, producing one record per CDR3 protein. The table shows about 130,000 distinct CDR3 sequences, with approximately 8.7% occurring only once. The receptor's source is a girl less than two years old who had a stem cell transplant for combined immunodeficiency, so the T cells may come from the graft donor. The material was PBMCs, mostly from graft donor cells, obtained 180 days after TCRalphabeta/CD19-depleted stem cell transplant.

CDR3 residues: CAISARQGRWNQPQHF. DNA of the CDR3: TGTGCCATCAGTGCTCGGCAGGGCCGTTGGAATCAGCCCCAGCATTTT. This chain links TRBV10-3 with TRBJ1-5, with D perhaps matching TRBD1 (5 bases). Germline CDR1 is ENHRY and CDR2 is SYGVKD. Trimming took off 4 bases at V and 4 bases at J, with 17 bases between the two ends. The CDR3 runs to 16 residues.